This T cell receptor (beta chain) was sequenced for a study of blood T cell repertoires in COVID-19. Overall study context: Samples representing acute and convalescent COVID-19 were sourced from the United States, Italy and Spain. Nucleic acid was either cDNA or gDNA, and it came from T cells, B-cell-depleted T cells, or PBMCs.

In the authors' methods: Amplifying reference gene primers gave estimates of nucleated cell counts. Here immunoSEQ multiplex PCR was the method, and the copy in TCRdb shows in-frame clones only, minus some. V, J and clone size derive from that table, while D and trimming were established from the DNA sequence. This sample yields about 64,000 clones, of which roughly four fifths are seen a single time; 15% belongs to the top ten. The clonotype originates from an elderly man with acute or convalescent COVID-19. Material for sequencing was peripheral blood.

The CDR3 reads CASNPKSYSSTGELFF. In DNA, the CDR3 is TGTGCCAGCAATCCAAAGAGCTACTCTAGCACCGGGGAGCTGTTTTTT. The chain combines TRBV2 with TRBJ2-2; D remains ambiguous. The CDR3 has 16 residues. V was pared by 7 bases and J by 4 bases, with 19 bases between. Germline assignment: CDR1 SNHLY and CDR2 FYNNEI.